This T cell receptor (beta chain) was sequenced during a study of post-analysis software for immune sequencing data. Findings of the study overall: TRBV5-6, TRBV5-1 and TRBV20-1 belonged to a set of roughly 5 TRBV segments that were more frequent in patients than controls. Controls showed significantly higher normalized Chao1 diversity than did multiple sclerosis patients. Strong co-clustering by F measure was evident for samples that had been prepared in the same batch.

A note on this clonotype: Its antigen is unknown.

V was shortened by 7 bases and J by 0 bases, with 8 bases between the two germline ends. There are 13 residues in the CDR3. CDR1 KGHDR and CDR2 SFDVKD come from the germline V gene. The authors incorporated unique molecular identifiers into the TCR beta cDNA libraries. Some 500,000 cDNA molecules were recovered from an input of 1 to 10 million T cells. One entry per CDR3 protein results from TCRdb running MiXCR on the PCR reads. The sample has around 710,000 distinct CDR3 sequences, about half seen once. The gene calls are TRBV24-1 and TRBJ1-1, with TRBD1 as a possible D gene (5 bases). This receptor was taken from a girl between 10 and 17 years old with multiple sclerosis. Sequencing was done on a sample of blood. Written as DNA, the CDR3 is TGTGCCACCAGGCAGGGATTGAACACTGAAGCTTTCTTT. It codes for CATRQGLNTEAFF.